This T cell receptor (beta chain) was recorded in a study of PD-L1 blockade in urothelial cancer. Study summary: Bladder-origin urothelial cancer in males described about 85% of the 29 patients. At 3 weeks after treatment start (second dose) and again at 6 weeks, blood was analyzed. T cell content in blood samples showed a median of 141,255.

TCRdb's copy holds only in-frame clones and misses some; the assay was immunoSEQ multiplex PCR. The table shows approximately 65,000 clones, with about 89% occurring only once. Germline trimming cut 0 bases from V and 8 bases from J; bases unmatched to any gene: 6. This CDR3 region has 14 residues. From germline, CDR1 is SNHLY and CDR2 FYNNEI. Patients each gave 1 to 8 samples, pretreatment and on-treatment. The rearrangement links TRBV2 to TRBJ1-2; 7 positions agree with TRBD1. The sequence came from a man in his sixties with urothelial cancer. The sequencing here drew on PBMCs, taken around atezolizumab (anti-PD-L1) treatment. CDR3 sequence: CASSEARTGEGYTF. The CDR3 DNA sequence: TGTGCCAGCAGTGAAGCGCGAACAGGGGAGGGCTACACCTTC.